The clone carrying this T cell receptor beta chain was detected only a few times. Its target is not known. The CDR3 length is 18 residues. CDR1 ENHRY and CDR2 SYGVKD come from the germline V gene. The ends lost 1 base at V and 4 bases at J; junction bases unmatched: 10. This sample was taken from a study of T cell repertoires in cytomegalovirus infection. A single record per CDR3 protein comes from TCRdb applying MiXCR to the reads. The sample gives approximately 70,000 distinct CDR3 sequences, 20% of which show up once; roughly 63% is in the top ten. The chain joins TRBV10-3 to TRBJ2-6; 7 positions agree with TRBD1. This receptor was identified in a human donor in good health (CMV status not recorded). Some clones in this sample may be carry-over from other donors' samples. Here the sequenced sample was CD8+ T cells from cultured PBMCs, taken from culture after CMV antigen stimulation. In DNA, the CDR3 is TGTGCCATCAGTGAGTTAAGACAGGGAACGGGCGGGGCCAACGTCCTGACTTTC. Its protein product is CAISELRQGTGGANVLTF.